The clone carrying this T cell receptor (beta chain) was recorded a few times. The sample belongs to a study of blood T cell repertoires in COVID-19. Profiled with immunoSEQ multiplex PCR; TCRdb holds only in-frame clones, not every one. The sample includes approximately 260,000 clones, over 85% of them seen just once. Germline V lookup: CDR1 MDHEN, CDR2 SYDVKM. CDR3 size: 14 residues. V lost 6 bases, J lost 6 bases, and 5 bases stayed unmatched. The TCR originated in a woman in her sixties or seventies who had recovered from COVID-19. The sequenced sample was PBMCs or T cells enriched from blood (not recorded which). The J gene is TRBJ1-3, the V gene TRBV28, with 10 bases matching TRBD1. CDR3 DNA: TGTGCCAGCAGACTCGGACAGGGGGAAAACACCATATATTTT. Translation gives CASRLGQGENTIYF.